The present TCR beta chain was sequenced within a study of blood T cell repertoires in COVID-19. Background on the study: Donors in the United States, Italy and Spain gave samples during acute or convalescent COVID-19. T cells, B-cell-depleted T cells, or PBMCs supplied cDNA or gDNA.

How the authors handled the data: Reference gene primer amplification gave nucleated cell count estimates. Here immunoSEQ multiplex PCR was the method, and the copy in TCRdb shows in-frame clones only, minus some. That table supplies the V and J calls and clone size; D and trimming were determined from the DNA. The table has 120,000 or so clones, 55% to 75% seen once. The V gene's germline CDR1 is SGHNT and CDR2 YYREEE (reference sequence). The V end lost 3 bases, the J end lost 7 bases, and 21 bases lay between the germline ends. This CDR3 region has 16 residues. Sequences were obtained from peripheral blood. This sequence originates from a woman aged 70-85 years with acute or convalescent COVID-19. The chain carries TRBV5-4 and TRBJ2-3; tentative D call: TRBD1 (7 bases). The CDR3 loop reads CASSSKQGDSLHTQYF. DNA for the CDR3: TGTGCCAGCAGCTCCAAGCAGGGGGACTCCCTGCATACGCAGTATTTT.